A single sample is the source of the 32 T cell receptor beta chains below, sequenced in a study of CD8+ T cells in alopecia areata. RNA was extracted and reverse transcribed into cDNA as the sequencing template. Data came from immunoSEQ multiplex PCR; TCRdb stores just in-frame clones and leaves some out. The table has about 210,000 clones, 43% seen once. Treatment indicated: oral pan-JAK inhibitor, 5-10 mg twice daily. Specimen: CD4+ T cells sorted from blood, collected at roughly week 36, from a patient treated with tofacitinib. The receptors originated from a human donor with alopecia areata.

This clone was observed a few times. This rearrangement joins TRBV2 to TRBJ2-2; 12 bases agree with TRBD2. The V gene's germline CDR1 is SNHLY and CDR2 FYNNEI. The CDR3 consists of 15 residues. Trimming removed 4 bases from V and 6 bases from J; junction bases left unmatched: 3. The CDR3 reads CASSASGRGPGELFF. The CDR3 DNA reads as TGTGCCAGCAGTGCTAGCGGGAGGGGTCCCGGGGAGCTGTTTTTT. Full variable domain (outside the CDR3, taken from reference TRBV2 and TRBJ2-2): EPEVTQTPSHQVTQMGQEVILRCVPISNHLYFYWYRQILGQKVEFLVSFYNNEISEKSEIFDDQFSVERPDGSNFTLKIRSTKLEDSAMYFCASSASGRGPGELFFGEGSRLTVL.

The chain links TRBV7-9 to TRBJ2-7, with unresolved D. V was trimmed by 3 bases and J by 3 bases, leaving 9 bases between them. Germline V CDR1 and CDR2: SEHNR, FQNEAQ (reference sequence). The CDR3 has 13 residues. CDR3 amino acids: CASSLSEFYEQYF. The CDR3 region has the DNA TGTGCCAGCAGCTTGTCAGAATTCTACGAGCAGTACTTC.

In its sample, this clone was seen a few times. The V call is TRBV28, the J call TRBJ2-7; 7 nucleotides agree with TRBD1. The ends lost 6 bases at V and 6 bases at J; junction bases unmatched: 14. From germline, CDR1 is MDHEN and CDR2 SYDVKM. This CDR3 comprises 15 residues. CDR3 sequence: CASSTRDSPGSEQYF. The CDR3 nucleotides read TGTGCCAGCAGCACCCGGGACAGTCCGGGGTCCGAGCAGTACTTC.

This clone was seen only a few times. The chain couples TRBV10-2 to TRBJ2-2; D gene unclear. The ends were cut back, 5 bases at V and 6 bases at J, with 7 bases in the middle. This CDR3 contains 12 residues. The germline V gene has CDR1 WSHSY and CDR2 SAAADI. CDR3 loop: CASSSMAGELFF. The DNA of the CDR3 is TGCGCCAGCAGTTCCATGGCCGGGGAGCTGTTTTTT.

This chain joins TRBV2 and TRBJ1-2, with D possibly being TRBD1 (6 bases). Germline V gene data show CDR1 as SNHLY and CDR2 as FYNNEI. CDR3 size: 11 residues. Trimming left V 5 bases short and J 10 bases short, with 11 bases between. CDR3 nucleotides: TGTGCCAGCAGTCCCCCAGGGGCCTACACCTTC. Its protein is CASSPPGAYTF.

With respect to this clone: The same CDR3 also results from other DNA sequences found in this sample. This chain connects TRBV15 to TRBJ2-7; possibly TRBD1 for D (6 bases). The CDR3 length is 13 residues. The V and J ends lost 3 bases and 4 bases respectively, with 10 bases between them. The germline gives CDR1 LNHNV, CDR2 YYDKDF (reference sequence). This CDR3 is CATSREQGYEQYF. The CDR3 bases are TGTGCCACCAGCAGGGAACAGGGTTACGAGCAGTACTTC.

This clone has more than one count but fewer than ten. The genes are TRBV5-4 and TRBJ2-1, with 7 bases that match TRBD2. CDR3 length: 17 residues. Unmatched junction bases numbered 10, after V lost 4 bases and J lost 0 bases. Looked up from germline, CDR1 is SGHNT and CDR2 is YYREEE (reference sequence). The CDR3 loop is CASSPPSGRSSYNEQFF. CDR3 nucleotides: TGTGCCAGCAGCCCACCTAGCGGTAGGAGCTCCTACAATGAGCAGTTCTTC.

This clone was seen a handful of times. The chain uses TRBV29-1 and TRBJ1-1; D may be TRBD1 (6 bases). Germline lookup yields CDR1 SQVTM and CDR2 ANQGSEA. V shed 4 bases and J shed 3 bases, with 18 bases lying between them. The CDR3 has 15 residues. The CDR3 spells CSVGGRGGFYTEAFF. The CDR3 region has the DNA TGCAGCGTTGGAGGGAGGGGGGGCTTTTACACTGAAGCTTTCTTT.

The chain uses TRBV7-2 and TRBJ1-4, with TRBD1 as a possible D gene (6 bases). Trimming took off 8 bases at V and 7 bases at J, with 17 bases between the two ends. Germline V CDR1 and CDR2: SGHTA, FQGNSA. CDR3 length equals 14 residues. For the CDR3, the DNA is TGTGCCAGCTCCTGGGGGGGGGCAGGTGAAAAACTGTTTTTT. Its protein product is CASSWGGAGEKLFF.

The chain uses TRBV4-1 and TRBJ2-5, with D unresolved. The CDR3 totals 14 residues. V dropped 4 bases and J dropped 5 bases, with 14 bases sitting between them. Germline V gives CDR1 MGHRA, CDR2 YSYEKL. This chain's CDR3 is CASSRTTMRETQYF. The CDR3 DNA sequence: TGCGCCAGCAGCCGTACCACCATGCGGGAGACCCAGTACTTC.

This clone was found many times. The chain couples TRBV18 to TRBJ1-1, with 9 positions matching TRBD1. The CDR3 runs 15 residues. CDR1 and CDR2 from the germline V gene are KGHSH and LQKENI. With V trimmed by 2 bases and J by 11 bases, 12 bases remained unmatched. The CDR3 DNA is TGTGCCAGCTCACCAAATCTGCCGGGACAGGGATCGGCTTTCTTT. It codes for CASSPNLPGQGSAFF.

This clone was recorded a few times. V usage is TRBV5-1 and J usage is TRBJ2-1, with D possibly being TRBD2 (5 bases). Germline CDR1 is SGHRS and CDR2 is YFSETQ. This CDR3 is built from 15 residues. The V end lost 4 bases, the J end lost 3 bases, and 14 bases lay between the germline ends. Written as DNA, the CDR3 is TGCGCCAGCAGCCCTGGACGGGCGGGCTACAATGAGCAGTTCTTC. Amino acids: CASSPGRAGYNEQFF.

This clone was recorded a few times. The chain combines TRBV7-2 with TRBJ2-3; possible D gene TRBD1, 6 bases. With 1 base removed from V and 6 bases from J, the gap between germline ends came to 14 bases. The CDR3 consists of 15 residues. Per germline, CDR1 SGHTA and CDR2 FQGNSA. CDR3 sequence reads: CASSLGSGHIDTQYF. CDR3 nucleotide sequence: TGTGCCAGCAGCTTAGGGTCGGGACACATCGATACGCAGTATTTT.

This clone was found once. The chain has TRBV5-1 and TRBJ2-1; 8 bases map to TRBD1. CDR3 length: 14 residues. CDR1 is SGHRS, CDR2 YFSETQ, per germline. V dropped 3 bases and J dropped 6; count of bases not matched to a gene: 5. The CDR3 DNA sequence: TGCGCCAGCAGCTCAGGACAGGGTCTCAATGAGCAGTTCTTC. Its protein is CASSSGQGLNEQFF. Full variable domain (rest looked up from reference TRBV5-1 and TRBJ2-1): KAGVTQTPRYLIKTRGQQVTLSCSPISGHRSVSWYQQTPGQGLQFLFEYFSETQRNKGNFPGRFSGRQFSNSRSEMNVSTLELGDSALYLCASSSGQGLNEQFFGPGTRLTVL.

This clone was observed a single time. The chain uses TRBV6-5 and TRBJ1-2, with a tentative D call TRBD1 (5 bases). V dropped 4 bases and J dropped 9 bases, with 9 bases sitting between them. The CDR3 consists of 11 residues. Germline loops: CDR1 MNHEY, CDR2 SVGAGI. DNA for the CDR3: TGTGCCAGCAGTTCCCGACAGAGCTACACCTTC. This sequence encodes CASSSRQSYTF.

The J gene is TRBJ2-7, the V gene TRBV2; 7 bases agree with TRBD1. This CDR3 contains 16 residues. V was clipped by 0 bases and J by 2 bases; unmatched bases: 7. Looked up from germline, CDR1 is SNHLY and CDR2 is FYNNEI. The CDR3 reads CASSEASTGLAYEQYF. CDR3 nucleotides: TGTGCCAGCAGTGAAGCGTCGACAGGGCTAGCCTACGAGCAGTACTTC.

The rearrangement joins TRBV7-9 to TRBJ2-1; D is tentatively TRBD1 or TRBD2 (5 bases each). V was cut by 7 bases and J by 1 base, with 20 bases left in between. CDR3 length: 17 amino acids. Germline CDR1 reads SEHNR; CDR2 reads FQNEAQ (reference sequence). CDR3 region: CASNTIRGVRSYNEQFF. As DNA, the CDR3 is TGTGCCAGCAACACTATAAGGGGAGTTCGGTCCTACAATGAGCAGTTCTTC. The full variable domain, rest sourced from reference TRBV7-9 and TRBJ2-1, is DTGVSQNPRHKITKRGQNVTFRCDPISEHNRLYWYRQTLGQGPEFLTYFQNEAQLEKSRLLSDRFSAERPKGSFSTLEIQRTEQGDSAMYLCASNTIRGVRSYNEQFFGPGTRLTVL.

This clone was counted between two and nine times. The rearrangement uses TRBV7-3 and TRBJ2-3; TRBD2 matches at 9 bases. Trimming took 2 bases from V and 5 from J; bases not matched to a gene: 5. Germline V CDR1 and CDR2: SGHTA, FQGTGA. The CDR3 length is 15 residues. CDR3 sequence (DNA): TGTGCCAGCAGCTTAGGCGGGAGGGCCCTAGATACGCAGTATTTT. Its translation is CASSLGGRALDTQYF.

A word on this clone: In the same sample, other DNA sequences code for this CDR3. The chain joins TRBV5-1 to TRBJ2-7, with D possibly called TRBD1 or TRBD2 (6 bases each). This CDR3 is 15 amino acids long. Germline V gene sequence: CDR1 SGHRS, CDR2 YFSETQ. The ends were cut back, 0 bases at V and 0 bases at J, with 10 bases in the middle. As DNA, the CDR3 is TGCGCCAGCAGCTTGGCCGGGGGCCCCTCCTACGAGCAGTACTTC. This codes for CASSLAGGPSYEQYF.

The chain has TRBV4-1 and TRBJ2-3; D could derive from TRBD1 or TRBD2 (5 bases each). Between the trimmed V and J ends, which lost 0 bases and 3 bases, there was a span of 10 bases. CDR3 size: 15 residues. Germline assignment: CDR1 MGHRA and CDR2 YSYEKL. CDR3 residues: CASSQEGVRTDTQYF. The CDR3 nucleotides read TGCGCCAGCAGCCAAGAGGGGGTAAGAACAGATACGCAGTATTTT.

The J gene is TRBJ2-5, the V gene TRBV9; 8 positions match TRBD1. This CDR3 is 15 amino acids long. From germline, CDR1 is SGDLS and CDR2 YYNGEE. The trim removed 4 bases at V and 5 bases at J, leaving 10 bases unmatched. CDR3 in amino acids: CASSSIQGARETQYF. The CDR3 DNA reads as TGTGCCAGCAGCTCAATTCAGGGGGCGCGGGAGACCCAGTACTTC.

The table lists this clone with a count of one. This CDR3 is also generated by other DNA sequences in the sample. The chain links TRBV29-1 to TRBJ1-1; no firm D call. The CDR3 extends over 11 amino acids. V dropped 5 bases and J dropped 1 base, with 5 bases sitting between them. Germline lookup yields CDR1 SQVTM and CDR2 ANQGSEA. The CDR3 sequence is CSVSGNTEAFF. CDR3 DNA sequence: TGCAGCGTTTCAGGGAACACTGAAGCTTTCTTT.

This clone was found many times. This sample includes further DNA sequences coding for the same CDR3. This chain links TRBV5-1 with TRBJ2-7; 13 bases are shared with TRBD2. V shed 4 bases and J 1 base; nucleotides not matched to a gene: 2. Germline CDR1 reads SGHRS; CDR2 reads YFSETQ. The CDR3 extends over 15 amino acids. The chain's CDR3 is CASSTGLAGSYEQYF. The CDR3 coding sequence is TGCGCCAGCAGCACGGGACTAGCGGGATCCTACGAGCAGTACTTC.

The rearrangement joins TRBV27 to TRBJ1-1, with D unclear. The CDR3 length is 13 residues. Trimming cost V 8 bases and J 3 bases, with 13 bases left between them. Per germline, CDR1 MNHEY and CDR2 SMNVEV (reference sequence). CDR3 sequence: CASRRNKDTEAFF. CDR3 DNA: TGTGCCAGCCGGAGGAACAAGGACACTGAAGCTTTCTTT.

The chain uses TRBV30 and TRBJ1-3; D is undetermined. CDR1 and CDR2 (germline): GTSNPN, SVGIG (reference sequence). Trimming cost V 6 bases and J 0 bases, with 12 bases left between them. The CDR3 has 14 residues. The CDR3 sequence is CACRGPFSGNTIYF. In DNA, the CDR3 is TGTGCCTGCCGTGGACCGTTCTCTGGAAACACCATATATTTT.

Only a few counts were recorded for this clone. The rearrangement links TRBV2 to TRBJ2-1, with D possibly being TRBD2 (6 bases). V was clipped by 8 bases and J by 8 bases, with 19 bases between them. The CDR3 contains 14 residues. Germline-derived CDR1 and CDR2 are SNHLY and FYNNEI. CDR3 residues: CASVGGRGSYEQFF. CDR3 in DNA: TGTGCCAGCGTAGGAGGGAGAGGCAGCTATGAGCAGTTCTTC.

This clone appeared a few times. The V gene is TRBV29-1, the J gene TRBJ1-1; D may be TRBD1 (6 bases). The CDR3 contains 13 residues. With 8 bases removed from V and 4 bases from J, the gap between germline ends came to 17 bases. Looked up from germline, CDR1 is SQVTM and CDR2 is ANQGSEA. In nucleotides, the CDR3 is TGCAGCACTGGGGGGGGCAAAAGCACTGAAGCTTTCTTT. It encodes CSTGGGKSTEAFF.

The chain joins TRBV18 to TRBJ1-1; D is perhaps TRBD1 (5 bases). V was clipped by 8 bases and J by 4 bases, with 20 bases between them. The CDR3 contains 15 residues. Germline V CDR1 and CDR2: KGHSH, LQKENI. The CDR3 DNA reads as TGTGCCAGCCACGACACAGGTAGGGTCGGCACTGAAGCTTTCTTT. It is translated as CASHDTGRVGTEAFF. The entire variable domain, with the rest obtained from reference TRBV18 and TRBJ1-1, is as follows: NAGVMQNPRHLVRRRGQEARLRCSPMKGHSHVYWYRQLPEEGLKFMVYLQKENIIDESGMPKERFSAEFPKEGPSILRIQQVVRGDSAAYFCASHDTGRVGTEAFFGQGTRLTVV.

In this sample, this clone turned up a few times. The V call is TRBV28, the J call TRBJ2-5; 9 nucleotides line up with TRBD2. Germline CDR1 reads MDHEN; CDR2 reads SYDVKM. The V segment lost 9 bases and the J segment 7 bases; nucleotides outside the gene matches: 12. CDR3 size: 14 residues. This chain's CDR3 is CASYTGTSHGTQYF. The CDR3, as DNA: TGTGCCAGTTACACCGGGACTAGCCATGGGACCCAGTACTTC.

Only a few counts were recorded for this clone. One end of the junction varies from germline; a read error may be responsible. The V gene is TRBV29-1, the J gene TRBJ2-2; 8 bases map to TRBD1. CDR1 and CDR2 (germline): SQVTM, ANQGSEA. This CDR3 has 13 amino acids. CDR3 amino acids: CSVKDRGAGELFF. CDR3 bases: TGCAGCGTTAAAGACAGGGGAGCCGGGGAGCTGTTTTTT.

The rearrangement links TRBV7-2 to TRBJ2-3; D possibly corresponds to TRBD1 (6 bases). Per the germline V gene, CDR1 is SGHTA and CDR2 is FQGNSA. Trimming cost V 1 base and J 4 bases, with 9 bases left between them. This CDR3 spans 14 amino acids. The CDR3 spells CASSLGSGADTQYF. The CDR3 bases are TGTGCCAGCAGCTTAGGTTCAGGGGCAGATACGCAGTATTTT.

This clone was seen a few times. This chain uses TRBV2 with TRBJ2-7, with D perhaps matching TRBD2 (6 bases). The V end was cut by 10 bases, the J end by 3 bases, with 13 bases between. The CDR3 is made up of 12 amino acids. Germline V gene lookup returns CDR1 SNHLY and CDR2 FYNNEI. CDR3 residues: CATKRESYEQYF. Written as DNA, the CDR3 is TGTGCCACCAAACGGGAGAGCTACGAGCAGTACTTC. Variable domain in full (rest from reference TRBV2 and TRBJ2-7): EPEVTQTPSHQVTQMGQEVILRCVPISNHLYFYWYRQILGQKVEFLVSFYNNEISEKSEIFDDQFSVERPDGSNFTLKIRSTKLEDSAMYFCATKRESYEQYFGPGTRLTVT.